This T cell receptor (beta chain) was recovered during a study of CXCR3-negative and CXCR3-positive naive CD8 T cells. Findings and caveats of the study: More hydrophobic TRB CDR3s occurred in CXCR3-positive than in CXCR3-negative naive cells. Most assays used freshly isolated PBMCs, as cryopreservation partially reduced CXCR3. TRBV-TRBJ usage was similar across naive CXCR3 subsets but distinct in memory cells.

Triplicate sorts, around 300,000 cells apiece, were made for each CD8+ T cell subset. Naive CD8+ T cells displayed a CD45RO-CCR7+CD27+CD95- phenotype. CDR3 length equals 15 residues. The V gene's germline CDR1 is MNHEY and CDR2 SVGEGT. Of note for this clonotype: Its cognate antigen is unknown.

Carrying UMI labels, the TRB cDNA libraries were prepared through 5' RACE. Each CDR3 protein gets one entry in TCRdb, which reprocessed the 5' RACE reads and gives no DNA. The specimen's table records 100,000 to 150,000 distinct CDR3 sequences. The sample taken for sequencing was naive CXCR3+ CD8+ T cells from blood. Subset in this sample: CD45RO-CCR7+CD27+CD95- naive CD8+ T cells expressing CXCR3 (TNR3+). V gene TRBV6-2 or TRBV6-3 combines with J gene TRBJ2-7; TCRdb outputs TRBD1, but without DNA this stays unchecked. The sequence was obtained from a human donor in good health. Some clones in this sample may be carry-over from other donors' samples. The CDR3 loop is CASSYGLARQGEQYF.